This is a list of T cell receptor beta chains from one sample in a study of shared clonotypes between healthy human individuals. Profiled with immunoSEQ multiplex PCR; TCRdb holds only in-frame clones, not every one. Of more than 2 million clones in the sample, approximately 94% were seen once. The sequencing sample was made of naive CD4+ T cells sorted from blood. The receptors originated from a man aged 18 to 30 in good health. Each CDR3 is given with its conserved first and last residue. Each record gives: clone size, V gene, J gene, D gene, CDR3 DNA, CDR3 protein. The D gene is left open where the match is weak. Clone size, where shown, is once, few, many, or a class for clones that have expanded.

size: .
V: TRBV28
J: TRBJ2-4
D: TRBD1
DNA: TGTGCCAGCTCAGGGCCGGGACAGGGCAAAAACATTCAGTACTTC
CDR3: CASSGPGQGKNIQYF

size: .
V: TRBV11-2
J: TRBJ1-4
D: .
DNA: TGTGCCAGCAGCTCCGCCTCCGGAGACCTGTTTTTT
CDR3: CASSSASGDLFF

size: once
V: TRBV11-2
J: TRBJ2-5
D: TRBD2
DNA: TGTGCCAGCAGTCAAAGCGGGAGATGGGAGACCCAGTACTTC
CDR3: CASSQSGRWETQYF

size: .
V: TRBV6-5
J: TRBJ1-2
D: TRBD1
DNA: TGTGCCAGCAGTTATCAGGGGGGTTCCGGCTACACCTTC
CDR3: CASSYQGGSGYTF

size: .
V: TRBV10-3
J: TRBJ2-7
D: .
DNA: TGTGCCATCAGTGAGAATTTCTACTACGAGCAGTACTTC
CDR3: CAISENFYYEQYF

size: .
V: TRBV10-3
J: TRBJ2-7
D: .
DNA: TGTGCCATCAGTCCGTCGACGGTGGGCCCCAGGAACGAGCAGTACTTC
CDR3: CAISPSTVGPRNEQYF

size: .
V: TRBV4-1
J: TRBJ2-4
D: TRBD2
DNA: TGCGCCAGCAGCCAAGATTCACCACTAGCGGAGAGACTAGCCAAAAACATTCAGTACTTC
CDR3: CASSQDSPLAERLAKNIQYF

size: .
V: TRBV25-1
J: TRBJ2-1
D: .
DNA: TGTGCCAGCAGGATTGAAGGGGCCTACAATGAGCAGTTCTTC
CDR3: CASRIEGAYNEQFF

size: .
V: TRBV27
J: TRBJ1-1
D: .
DNA: TGTGCCAGCAGTTTATACCCAGGGCCGAACACTGAAGCTTTCTTT
CDR3: CASSLYPGPNTEAFF

size: .
V: TRBV10-3
J: TRBJ1-3
D: .
DNA: TGTGCCATTCACCCCGCAGGGGTTGGAAACACCATATATTTT
CDR3: CAIHPAGVGNTIYF

size: .
V: TRBV18
J: TRBJ2-2
D: .
DNA: TGTGCCAGCTCAGGTGCGTTTCCGAACACCGGGGAGCTGTTTTTT
CDR3: CASSGAFPNTGELFF

size: .
V: TRBV4-2
J: TRBJ1-5
D: .
DNA: TGTGCCAGCAGCCAAGCTCTAGCGGATCAGCCCCAGCATTTT
CDR3: CASSQALADQPQHF

size: once
V: TRBV6-5
J: TRBJ2-5
D: .
DNA: TGTGCCAGCAGTTACGGGGGCAGGGGTAATCAGTACTTC
CDR3: CASSYGGRGNQYF

size: .
V: TRBV6-1
J: TRBJ1-2
D: .
DNA: TGTGCCAGCAGTGAAAGGGGAAAGGAAGGCTACACCTTC
CDR3: CASSERGKEGYTF

size: .
V: TRBV27
J: TRBJ2-2
D: .
DNA: TGTGCCAGCAGTCCCTCCCGCACCGGGGAGCTGTTTTTT
CDR3: CASSPSRTGELFF

size: .
V: TRBV7-8
J: TRBJ2-2
D: .
DNA: TGTGCCAGCAAACCTACGAACACCGGGGAGCTGTTTTTT
CDR3: CASKPTNTGELFF

size: .
V: TRBV30
J: TRBJ1-5
D: .
DNA: TGTGCCTGGACAGGGGCTAGCAATCAGCCCCAGCATTTT
CDR3: CAWTGASNQPQHF

size: .
V: TRBV28
J: TRBJ1-4
D: TRBD1
DNA: TGTGCCAGCAGTTTACTGCAGGGGGGAAAACTGTTTTTT
CDR3: CASSLLQGGKLFF

size: .
V: TRBV18
J: TRBJ2-7
D: TRBD1
DNA: TGTGCCAGCTCACCCGGACAGGGCTCCTACGAGCAGTACTTC
CDR3: CASSPGQGSYEQYF

size: once
V: TRBV5-1
J: TRBJ2-1
D: TRBD1
DNA: TGCGCCAGCAGCAAGACAGGGAACGGGTACAATGAGCAGTTCTTC
CDR3: CASSKTGNGYNEQFF

size: .
V: TRBV2
J: TRBJ1-3
D: TRBD1
DNA: TGTGCCAGCAAGGTGGACAGGGGGTACTCTGGAAACACCATATATTTT
CDR3: CASKVDRGYSGNTIYF

size: .
V: TRBV6-5
J: TRBJ1-6
D: .
DNA: TGTGCCAGCAGTCTCCTAGGTAGAGATTCACCCCTCCACTTT
CDR3: CASSLLGRDSPLHF

size: .
V: TRBV19
J: TRBJ1-1
D: .
DNA: TGTGCCAGTAGGGTCAGAGGAAACACTGAAGCTTTCTTT
CDR3: CASRVRGNTEAFF

size: few
V: TRBV20-1
J: TRBJ1-1
D: .
DNA: TGCAGTGCTAGTGGAAACACTGAAGCTTTCTTT
CDR3: CSASGNTEAFF

size: once
V: TRBV10-3
J: TRBJ1-2
D: TRBD1
DNA: TGTGCCATCAGTGAGTCCCAGGGGGACTATGGCTACACCTTC
CDR3: CAISESQGDYGYTF

size: .
V: TRBV4-3
J: TRBJ2-7
D: .
DNA: TGCGCCAGCAGCCAAGAAAGGAGCGGGCGGGGAGCCGAGCAGTACTTC
CDR3: CASSQERSGRGAEQYF

size: .
V: TRBV15
J: TRBJ2-5
D: .
DNA: TGTGCCACCAGCAGAGATCTTATTCAAGAGACCCAGTACTTC
CDR3: CATSRDLIQETQYF

size: .
V: TRBV10-3
J: TRBJ2-7
D: TRBD1
DNA: TGTGCCATCAGCGACAGGGGCTCCTACGAGCAGTACTTC
CDR3: CAISDRGSYEQYF

size: .
V: TRBV5-1
J: TRBJ2-5
D: .
DNA: TGCGCCAGCAGCCCTGCCCTTACGGAGACCCAGTACTTC
CDR3: CASSPALTETQYF

size: few
V: TRBV6-6
J: TRBJ1-5
D: .
DNA: TGTGCCAGCAGTTACGGCGAGTCCCGTAGCAATCAGCCCCAGCATTTT
CDR3: CASSYGESRSNQPQHF

size: .
V: TRBV5-1
J: TRBJ2-7
D: .
DNA: TGCGCCAGCAGCTTGGAAGGGCGGAGCTCCTACGAGCAGTACTTC
CDR3: CASSLEGRSSYEQYF

size: .
V: TRBV5-4
J: TRBJ2-3
D: .
DNA: TGTGCCAGCAGCTTGGAAGTTTTGAGCGGAACTAGCACAGATACGCAGTATTTT
CDR3: CASSLEVLSGTSTDTQYF

size: .
V: TRBV28
J: TRBJ1-2
D: .
DNA: TGTGCCAGCAGCTCCCCCAAAGGCTATGGCTACACCTTC
CDR3: CASSSPKGYGYTF

size: .
V: TRBV7-9
J: TRBJ2-5
D: .
DNA: TGTGCCAGCAGCTTAGTTCGGGCCAATACCCAAGAGACCCAGTACTTC
CDR3: CASSLVRANTQETQYF